The present TCR beta chain was sequenced within a study of Graves' ophthalmopathy and Graves' hyperthyroidism. General study points: Blood also harbored most expanded thyroid clonotypes above 0.001 frequency.

From RNA, the CDR3 regions of TCR beta chains were amplified and sequenced. HTBI primers served in a first-round RT-PCR, which a second-round multiplex PCR followed. TCRdb passed the multiplex PCR reads through MiXCR, listing each CDR3 protein once. The sample carries some 390,000 distinct CDR3 sequences, around 16% recorded once. This CDR3 is built from 12 residues. V lost 7 bases to trimming and J lost 4 bases, with 10 bases between them. Having ophthalmopathy, the donors showed moderate-to-severe activity, CAS ≥3 and NOSPECS ≥4, with disease lasting under 3 months. PBMCs were isolated from a roughly 9.3 ml sample of fresh peripheral blood. This clonotype appeared many times. As yet, its antigen is unknown.

The chain is built from TRBV12-3 or TRBV12-4 and TRBJ1-2; D is unresolved. The sample comprised peripheral blood. The TCR sequence derives from a woman aged 18-29 years with Graves' ophthalmopathy. CDR3: CASTLPGYGYTF. DNA of the CDR3: TGTGCCAGCACCCTCCCGGGCTATGGCTACACCTTC.